This entry lists 32 T cell receptor beta chains sequenced from one sample in a study of CD8 T cells in ankylosing spondylitis. Overall study results and limits: A TCR beta motif of eight highly homologous variants appeared characteristic of ankylosing spondylitis blood.

For these receptors, no antigen is known. TCRdb ran MiXCR on the 5' RACE reads and lists one entry per CDR3 protein. The sample records 800,000 to 900,000 distinct CDR3 sequences, over 9.5% being singletons. The source material was blood, either unsorted or a sorted T cell fraction (not recorded which). Source of these receptors: a male donor with ankylosing spondylitis.

V and J are TRBV28 and TRBJ2-7; 9 bases fit TRBD1. Per the germline V gene, CDR1 is MDHEN and CDR2 is SYDVKM. The CDR3 runs to 14 residues. Trimming cost V 8 bases and J 4 bases; bases outside gene matches: 9. CDR3 residues: CASGLQGALYEQYF. In DNA, the CDR3 is TGTGCCAGCGGGTTACAGGGGGCCCTATACGAGCAGTACTTC. The full variable domain, in which reference TRBV28 and TRBJ2-7 provide the parts outside the CDR3, is DVKVTQSSRYLVKRTGEKVFLECVQDMDHENMFWYRQDPGLGLRLIYFSYDVKMKEKGDIPEGYSVSREKKERFSLILESASTNQTSMYLCASGLQGALYEQYFGPGTRLTVT.

In this sample, this clonotype turned up a few times. The V and J genes are TRBV27 and TRBJ1-5, with D unclear. Trimming cost V 5 bases and J 3 bases, with 8 bases left between them. Germline CDR1 and CDR2: MNHEY and SMNVEV (reference sequence). CDR3 length equals 13 residues. CDR3 DNA sequence: TGTGCCAGCAGTAAGCAGGACAATCAGCCCCAGCATTTT. Amino acids: CASSKQDNQPQHF.

This clonotype was counted only a few times. The chain links TRBV6-2 or TRBV6-3 to TRBJ2-7, with 10 bases identical to TRBD2. V trimming: 6 bases; J trimming: 0 bases; junction bases outside the gene matches: 8. There are 16 residues in the CDR3. Germline-derived CDR1 and CDR2 are MNHEY and SVGEGT. The CDR3 protein is CASRRTSGTTSYEQYF. Here the CDR3 DNA reads TGTGCCAGCAGGCGCACTAGCGGGACGACCTCCTACGAGCAGTACTTC.

This clonotype was counted at least ten times. V gene TRBV4-3 combines with J gene TRBJ2-1; either TRBD1 or TRBD2 may fit D (5 bases each). CDR3 length: 16 residues. The V gene's germline CDR1 is LGHNA and CDR2 YSLEER. The V and J ends lost 0 bases and 0 bases respectively, with 9 bases between them. Written as DNA, the CDR3 is TGCGCCAGCAGCCAAGATTGGGGGAGCTCCTACAATGAGCAGTTCTTC. This sequence encodes CASSQDWGSSYNEQFF.

The chain recombines TRBV7-6 with TRBJ2-3, with D hard to call. The CDR3 covers 13 residues. V was cut by 6 bases and J by 2 bases, with 9 bases left in between. Germline lookup yields CDR1 SGHVS and CDR2 FNYEAQ. In DNA form, the CDR3 reads TGTGCCAGCAGATCCGACCCCACAGATACGCAGTATTTT. This encodes CASRSDPTDTQYF.

This clonotype was detected a few times. This sequence joins TRBV7-9 and TRBJ2-3, with 11 bases aligning to TRBD2. The CDR3 totals 16 residues. Germline values: CDR1 SEHNR, CDR2 FQNEAQ (reference sequence). The trim removed 4 bases at V and 3 bases at J, leaving 6 bases unmatched. CDR3: CASSSTSGSRTDTQYF. The CDR3 DNA is TGTGCCAGCAGCTCCACTAGCGGGAGTAGGACAGATACGCAGTATTTT.

This sequence joins TRBV7-4 and TRBJ1-5, with unresolved D. From germline, CDR1 is SGHVT and CDR2 SQSDAQ. The V gene lost 9 bases and the J gene lost 8 bases, with 8 bases spanning the gap. There are 10 residues in the CDR3. CDR3 sequence: CARAMEPQHF. CDR3 bases: TGTGCCAGGGCCATGGAGCCCCAGCATTTT.

In its sample, this clonotype was seen a few times. V is TRBV7-2 and J is TRBJ2-7; tentatively, D is TRBD2 (6 bases). Between the trimmed V and J ends, which lost 5 bases and 6 bases, there was a span of 14 bases. This CDR3 is built from 13 residues. The germline V gene has CDR1 SGHTA and CDR2 FQGNSA. In nucleotides, the CDR3 is TGTGCCAGCAGCCCCCGGGCCGGGGGCGAGCAGTACTTC. It specifies CASSPRAGGEQYF.

This rearrangement joins TRBV11-2 to TRBJ1-1; D gene ambiguous. The germline V gene has CDR1 SGHAT and CDR2 FQNNGV. The V end lost 7 bases, the J end lost 0 bases, and 12 bases lay between the germline ends. The CDR3 extends over 14 amino acids. This chain's CDR3 is CASTVGLLNTEAFF. In DNA form, the CDR3 reads TGTGCCAGCACCGTAGGGCTATTGAACACTGAAGCTTTCTTT.

The chain's CDR3 is CASARAPIYEQYF. The CDR3 DNA sequence: TGTGCCAGTGCGAGGGCACCCATCTACGAGCAGTACTTC. The chain employs TRBV6-1 and TRBJ2-7; tentatively, D is TRBD2 (5 bases). This CDR3 spans 13 amino acids. Trimming left V 9 bases short and J 3 bases short, with 15 bases between. The germline V gene encodes CDR1 MNHNS and CDR2 SASEGT.

This clonotype was picked up many times. The V call is TRBV29-1, the J call TRBJ2-7; 7 bases line up with TRBD1. CDR3 length: 12 residues. V gave up 4 bases and J gave up 2 bases; unmatched junction bases: 2. Germline loops: CDR1 SQVTM, CDR2 ANQGSEA. CDR3 in amino acids: CSVGTGTYEQYF. The CDR3 nucleotides read TGCAGCGTTGGGACAGGAACCTACGAGCAGTACTTC.

The V and J genes are TRBV20-1 and TRBJ2-3; 7 nucleotides align to TRBD2. Germline trimming cut 1 base from V and 2 bases from J; bases unmatched to any gene: 12. Germline CDR1 DFQATT, CDR2 SNEGSKA (reference sequence). CDR3 length equals 17 residues. CDR3 region: CSARGGSQRGPTDTQYF. CDR3 DNA: TGCAGTGCTAGAGGGGGTTCACAGCGGGGCCCCACAGATACGCAGTATTTT.

This clonotype appeared many times. This chain uses TRBV29-1 with TRBJ1-4; D is undetermined. The V gene lost 3 bases and the J gene lost 8 bases, with 7 bases spanning the gap. Germline loops: CDR1 SQVTM, CDR2 ANQGSEA. The CDR3 length is 11 residues. The CDR3 DNA sequence: TGCAGCGTTGATATAGGGGAAAAACTGTTTTTT. Amino acid sequence: CSVDIGEKLFF.

This clonotype was detected many times. The chain recombines TRBV20-1 with TRBJ2-7, with TRBD2 matching over 8 bases. Germline CDR1 and CDR2: DFQATT and SNEGSKA (reference sequence). Trimming cost V 1 base and J 4 bases; bases outside gene matches: 9. This CDR3 has 15 residues. The CDR3 DNA reads TGCAGTGCTAGAGGCCGGCGGGGGGCTGATTACGAGCAGTACTTC. Translating it yields CSARGRRGADYEQYF.

The table lists this clonotype with a few counts. The V and J genes are TRBV28 and TRBJ2-7; no clear D. Trimming took off 7 bases at V and 2 bases at J, with 18 bases between the two ends. This CDR3 has 15 amino acids. The germline V gene encodes CDR1 MDHEN and CDR2 SYDVKM. The CDR3 is CASKLSTSQTYEQYF. The CDR3 coding sequence is TGTGCCAGCAAATTATCGACTTCCCAGACCTACGAGCAGTACTTC.

This clonotype was seen at least ten times. The V call is TRBV7-3, the J call TRBJ1-6, with 9 nucleotides matching TRBD1. From germline, CDR1 is SGHTA and CDR2 FQGTGA. V was pared by 5 bases and J by 10 bases, with 9 bases of the junction left unmatched. CDR3 length: 15 residues. The DNA of the CDR3 is TGTGCCAGCAGCCTCCTAGGACAGGGGAACTCACCCCTCCACTTT. This codes for CASSLLGQGNSPLHF.

This clonotype has only a few counts. The V and J genes are TRBV24-1 and TRBJ2-5, with unresolved D. V lost 3 bases, J lost 5 bases, and 15 bases lay in between. This CDR3 contains 15 residues. Per the germline V gene, CDR1 is KGHDR and CDR2 is SFDVKD. The CDR3 sequence: CATSDGRSAGETQYF. CDR3 sequence (DNA): TGTGCCACCAGTGATGGACGGAGCGCCGGTGAGACCCAGTACTTC.

Only a few counts were recorded for this clonotype. The gene calls are TRBV12-3 or TRBV12-4 and TRBJ2-7; D unclear. CDR3 length equals 14 residues. Trimming removed 7 bases at V and 2 bases at J, with 15 bases between. CDR3 in amino acids: CASNRTPTPYEQYF. The CDR3 DNA reads as TGTGCCAGCAACCGGACCCCTACCCCCTACGAGCAGTACTTC.

The chain carries TRBV20-1 and TRBJ1-2; maybe TRBD1 (6 bases). This CDR3 is built from 14 residues. Germline assignment: CDR1 DFQATT and CDR2 SNEGSKA (reference sequence). Trimming shortened V by 2 bases and J by 8 bases, and 18 bases separated the two germline ends. As DNA, the CDR3 is TGCAGTGCTAGAAATTCGGGGGCCGCTCAGGGCTACACCTTC. Protein product: CSARNSGAAQGYTF.

The genes are TRBV4-3 and TRBJ2-7, with D maybe TRBD1 (6 bases). The CDR3 has 16 amino acids. V was clipped by 4 bases and J by 7 bases, with 23 bases between them. Germline V lookup: CDR1 LGHNA, CDR2 YSLEER. The CDR3 sequence is CASSPNQGRGAEEQYF. CDR3 nucleotides: TGCGCCAGCAGCCCAAATCAGGGCAGGGGAGCGGAAGAGCAGTACTTC.

This clonotype was counted at least ten times. The chain uses TRBV4-3 and TRBJ1-4; TRBD1 is a possible D gene (5 bases). Deletions cut 1 base from V and 4 bases from J, with 16 bases between. This CDR3 is built from 17 residues. Germline loops: CDR1 LGHNA, CDR2 YSLEER. The CDR3 region has the DNA TGCGCCAGCAGCCAAGGGCGGTATGACAGCCTTAATGAAAAACTGTTTTTT. Protein sequence: CASSQGRYDSLNEKLFF.

In this sample, this clonotype turned up a few times. V gene TRBV12-3 or TRBV12-4 combines with J gene TRBJ2-5; weak D call: TRBD1 (6 bases). CDR3 length: 15 amino acids. Trimming pared 3 bases from V and 5 bases from J, leaving 16 bases between. CDR3 region: CASSLLRGFGETQYF. CDR3 DNA sequence: TGTGCCAGCAGTTTGCTGAGGGGGTTTGGGGAGACCCAGTACTTC.

The chain combines TRBV28 with TRBJ1-1, with TRBD1 as a possible D gene (6 bases). Germline CDR1 is MDHEN and CDR2 is SYDVKM. The V end lost 5 bases, the J end lost 8 bases, and 21 bases lay between the germline ends. This CDR3 is 15 amino acids long. The CDR3 nucleotides are TGTGCCAGCAGTGAATCAGGGGCTAGTAGTGGGGAAGCTTTCTTT. It encodes CASSESGASSGEAFF.

This clonotype has more than one count but fewer than ten. V gene TRBV11-2 combines with J gene TRBJ2-1, with 9 bases matching TRBD1. J gave up 4 bases and V 5 bases, and 6 bases lay outside the gene matches. Per germline, CDR1 SGHAT and CDR2 FQNNGV. This CDR3 is 15 amino acids long. In DNA, the CDR3 is TGTGCCAGCAGCCGGGACAGGGATGCTTACAATGAGCAGTTCTTC. Translation: CASSRDRDAYNEQFF. Full variable domain (remainder filled in from reference TRBV11-2 and TRBJ2-1): EAGVAQSPRYKIIEKRQSVAFWCNPISGHATLYWYQQILGQGPKLLIQFQNNGVVDDSQLPKDRFSAERLKGVDSTLKIQPAKLEDSAVYLCASSRDRDAYNEQFFGPGTRLTVL.

The rearrangement uses TRBV6-1 and TRBJ1-5; 8 positions agree with TRBD1. The CDR3 contains 15 residues. Trimming at V came to 8 bases and at J to 2 bases, leaving 8 bases not matched to a gene. Germline assignment: CDR1 MNHNS and CDR2 SASEGT. CDR3: CASGQGASGNQPQHF. The CDR3 coding sequence is TGTGCCAGCGGGCAGGGGGCATCGGGCAATCAGCCCCAGCATTTT.

The chain uses TRBV7-3 and TRBJ1-1; D possibly corresponds to TRBD1 (5 bases). There are 13 residues in the CDR3. V shed 4 bases and J shed 3 bases, with 9 bases lying between them. The V gene's germline CDR1 is SGHTA and CDR2 FQGTGA. CDR3 sequence reads: CASSYGTDTEAFF. Here the CDR3 DNA reads TGTGCCAGCAGCTACGGGACGGACACTGAAGCTTTCTTT.

This clonotype came up a few times. The chain links TRBV10-3 to TRBJ2-5; D gene uncertain. Trimming cost V 8 bases and J 1 base, with 11 bases left between them. The CDR3 totals 13 residues. Looked up from germline, CDR1 is ENHRY and CDR2 is SYGVKD. Here the CDR3 DNA reads TGTGCCATCCGCAGGAACCTCCAAGAGACCCAGTACTTC. As protein: CAIRRNLQETQYF.

This clonotype has ten or more counts. V is TRBV29-1 and J is TRBJ1-2, with 7 bases matching TRBD1. The CDR3 has 11 amino acids. The V gene's germline CDR1 is SQVTM and CDR2 ANQGSEA. The J segment lost 2 bases and the V segment lost 6 bases, leaving 0 bases of the junction unmatched. The CDR3 protein is CSVRGNYGYTF. In DNA, the CDR3 is TGCAGCGTCAGGGGGAACTATGGCTACACCTTC. The whole variable domain, remainder taken from reference TRBV29-1 and TRBJ1-2, is SAVISQKPSRDICQRGTSLTIQCQVDSQVTMMFWYRQQPGQSLTLIATANQGSEATYESGFVIDKFPISRPNLTFSTLTVSNMSPEDSSIYLCSVRGNYGYTFGSGTRLTVV.

The sample holds a few counts of this clonotype. The chain has TRBV6-5 and TRBJ1-2, with 10 bases aligning to TRBD1. This CDR3 spans 15 amino acids. The germline CDR1 and CDR2 sequences are MNHEY and SVGAGI. V was clipped by 0 bases and J by 8 bases; unmatched bases: 6. The CDR3 is CASSYSRGTGEGYTF. The DNA for the CDR3 is TGTGCCAGCAGTTACTCGAGAGGGACAGGGGAAGGCTACACCTTC.

This rearrangement joins TRBV7-2 to TRBJ1-2; maybe TRBD1 (5 bases). The ends were cut back, 5 bases at V and 10 bases at J, with 17 bases in the middle. Germline CDR1 reads SGHTA; CDR2 reads FQGNSA. This CDR3 contains 13 residues. CDR3 bases: TGTGCCAGCAGCCCCAACTGGACACCGGACTACACCTTC. This codes for CASSPNWTPDYTF. Based on the CDR3 plus reference TRBV7-2 and TRBJ1-2, the full variable domain is GAGVSQSPSNKVTEKGKDVELRCDPISGHTALYWYRQSLGQGLEFLIYFQGNSAPDKSGLPSDRFSAERTGGSVSTLTIQRTQQEDSAVYLCASSPNWTPDYTFGSGTRLTVV.

The chain uses TRBV20-1 and TRBJ2-5, with a weak D call TRBD1 (6 bases). V was clipped by 2 bases and J by 2 bases, with 18 bases between them. The germline V gene has CDR1 DFQATT and CDR2 SNEGSKA (reference sequence). The CDR3 is made up of 16 amino acids. The CDR3 protein is CSARTPPSRGQETQYF. The CDR3 nucleotides are TGCAGTGCTAGAACCCCCCCCTCGAGGGGGCAAGAGACCCAGTACTTC.

This chain joins TRBV5-1 and TRBJ1-1; a weak D match, TRBD1 (5 bases). The germline V gene has CDR1 SGHRS and CDR2 YFSETQ. Trimming stripped 2 bases from V and 6 bases from J, with 14 bases between. The CDR3 consists of 14 residues. The DNA for the CDR3 is TGCGCCAGCAGCTTAATGGACACGGCGGCTGAAGCTTTCTTT. This translates into CASSLMDTAAEAFF.